The next 31 T cell receptor beta chains were all read from a single sample in a study of identifying expanded T cells in peripheral blood. This table comes from immunoSEQ multiplex PCR, and its TCRdb copy is limited to in-frame clones, with some not included. Of 70,000 to 100,000 clones detected, 70% to 90% appear once; the ten largest clones hold about 20%. Sequences were obtained from blood. The origin of the receptors is a person between 18 and 70 years old in good health.

The chain uses TRBV5-1 and TRBJ1-4, with D unresolved. CDR1 is SGHRS and CDR2 is YFSETQ in the germline V gene. V was pared by 0 bases and J by 7 bases, with 7 bases between. The CDR3 loop spans 13 amino acids. The CDR3 reads CASSLASAEKLFF. The CDR3 nucleotides read TGCGCCAGCAGCTTGGCTTCAGCTGAAAAACTGTTTTTT. The complete variable domain, with remaining parts taken from reference TRBV5-1 and TRBJ1-4, reads KAGVTQTPRYLIKTRGQQVTLSCSPISGHRSVSWYQQTPGQGLQFLFEYFSETQRNKGNFPGRFSGRQFSNSRSEMNVSTLELGDSALYLCASSLASAEKLFFGSGTQLSVL.

This sequence joins TRBV5-1 and TRBJ2-5; tentative D call: TRBD2 (5 bases). Trimming removed 4 bases from V and 5 bases from J, with 18 bases in between. CDR3 length: 15 amino acids. Germline CDR1 SGHRS, CDR2 YFSETQ. CDR3: CASSAGSLGRETQYF. CDR3 coding DNA: TGCGCCAGCAGCGCGGGCAGCCTAGGCCGTGAGACCCAGTACTTC.

This sequence joins TRBV19 and TRBJ1-5; tentative D call: TRBD1 (5 bases). The CDR3 contains 14 residues. Between the trimmed V and J ends, which lost 3 bases and 7 bases, there was a span of 13 bases. Germline V gene lookup returns CDR1 LNHDA and CDR2 SQIVND (reference sequence). The CDR3, as DNA: TGTGCCAGTAGTATCGGCGGGGCGAGGCAGCCCCAGCATTTT. It translates to CASSIGGARQPQHF.

The chain joins TRBV6-5 to TRBJ2-5; either TRBD1 or TRBD2 may fit D (7 bases each). The length of the CDR3 is 14 residues. V was clipped by 4 bases and J by 1 base, with 10 bases between them. Germline V lookup: CDR1 MNHEY, CDR2 SVGAGI. DNA for the CDR3: TGTGCCAGCAGTTCCAGGGGGGGCCAAGAGACCCAGTACTTC. Translated: CASSSRGGQETQYF.

This clone showed up just once. The V call is TRBV5-1, the J call TRBJ1-1; 10 bases are a match to TRBD1. Germline CDR1 SGHRS, CDR2 YFSETQ. There are 13 residues in the CDR3. J was trimmed by 10 bases and V by 4 bases; bases with no gene match: 7. CDR3 region: CASSHGQGVLAFF. The DNA for the CDR3 is TGCGCCAGCAGCCACGGACAGGGGGTTTTAGCTTTCTTT.

The chain couples TRBV6-5 to TRBJ1-2, with D hard to call. V was pared by 2 bases and J by 6 bases, with 13 bases between. Germline V lookup: CDR1 MNHEY, CDR2 SVGAGI. The CDR3 is 14 residues long. For the CDR3, the DNA is TGTGCCAGCAGTTACGCCGGCGGAGGGAATGGCTACACCTTC. Residues: CASSYAGGGNGYTF.

About this clone itself: Other DNA sequences within the sample encode an identical CDR3. This chain joins TRBV4-3 and TRBJ2-3; a possible D gene is TRBD2 (6 bases). CDR1 LGHNA and CDR2 YSLEER come from the germline V gene. The CDR3 spans 15 residues. Trimming left V 1 base short and J 1 base short, with 9 bases between. The CDR3 DNA reads TGCGCCAGCAGCCAAGGGGGAGGTCGCACAGATACGCAGTATTTT. It translates to CASSQGGGRTDTQYF.

This clone has a single count. The V and J genes are TRBV28 and TRBJ1-1; D ambiguous. The CDR3 consists of 13 residues. The germline CDR1 and CDR2 sequences are MDHEN and SYDVKM. The V gene lost 7 bases and the J gene lost 0 bases, with 9 bases spanning the gap. CDR3: CASTRGLNTEAFF. In nucleotides, the CDR3 is TGTGCCAGCACCCGTGGATTGAACACTGAAGCTTTCTTT.

The chain recombines TRBV6-6 with TRBJ2-7; a weak D match, TRBD1 (5 bases). The V end was cut by 6 bases, the J end by 6 bases, with 12 bases between. The CDR3 has 12 amino acids. Per the germline V gene, CDR1 is MNHNY and CDR2 is SVGAGI (reference sequence). The CDR3 sequence: CASRRQPSEQYF. Here the CDR3 DNA reads TGTGCCAGCAGAAGACAGCCCTCCGAGCAGTACTTC.

J is TRBJ2-7 and V is TRBV11-3, with 8 bases that match TRBD1. Germline values: CDR1 SGHNT, CDR2 YENEEA. V shed 5 bases, J shed 1 base, and the junction held 7 bases outside the gene matches. The CDR3 contains 15 residues. This CDR3 is CASSRGTGISYEQYF. In nucleotides, the CDR3 is TGTGCCAGCAGCCGAGGGACAGGAATATCCTACGAGCAGTACTTC.

This sequence joins TRBV27 and TRBJ1-6; D ambiguous. The CDR3 runs to 15 residues. Germline lookup yields CDR1 MNHEY and CDR2 SMNVEV (reference sequence). V shed 3 bases and J shed 8 bases, with 14 bases lying between them. CDR3 amino acids: CASSLGPTGYSPLHF. CDR3 DNA: TGTGCCAGCAGTTTGGGCCCGACGGGTTATTCACCCCTCCACTTT.

The rearrangement links TRBV6-5 to TRBJ2-7; possible D gene TRBD2, 6 bases. The CDR3 sequence is 16 residues long. Germline loops: CDR1 MNHEY, CDR2 SVGAGI. The germline V and J ends were trimmed by 0 bases and 3 bases, with 15 bases remaining between them. The CDR3 coding sequence is TGTGCCAGCAGTTACTCGGTAGTGGGTAGCGGCTACGAGCAGTACTTC. Translated, it gives CASSYSVVGSGYEQYF.

The chain recombines TRBV6-5 with TRBJ2-5; weak D call: TRBD1 (7 bases). Germline V gene data show CDR1 as MNHEY and CDR2 as SVGAGI. Trimming removed 8 bases from V and 3 bases from J, with 13 bases in between. The CDR3 runs to 13 residues. Here the CDR3 reads CASRGTAKETQYF. In DNA form, the CDR3 reads TGTGCCAGCCGCGGGACAGCAAAAGAGACCCAGTACTTC.

The V and J genes are TRBV19 and TRBJ1-2; D gene unclear. With 6 bases removed from V and 3 bases from J, the gap between germline ends came to 17 bases. CDR3 length: 15 residues. CDR1 LNHDA and CDR2 SQIVND come from the germline V gene (reference sequence). The CDR3 is CASRFQSPRDYGYTF. The CDR3 DNA follows: TGTGCCAGTAGATTCCAGTCCCCGCGGGACTATGGCTACACCTTC.

The chain links TRBV6-5 to TRBJ2-1; TRBD1 is a possible D gene (6 bases). Trimming took 6 bases from V and 9 from J, leaving 15 bases between them. The CDR3 runs 13 residues. CDR1 MNHEY and CDR2 SVGAGI come from the germline V gene. The CDR3 DNA reads as TGTGCCAGCAGATTACAACAGGGAAGTGAGCAGTTCTTC. Its translation: CASRLQQGSEQFF.

V and J are TRBV15 and TRBJ2-2, with TRBD1 identical over 8 bases. V shed 5 bases, J shed 7 bases, and the junction held 3 bases outside the gene matches. CDR1 is LNHNV and CDR2 is YYDKDF in the germline V gene (reference sequence). The CDR3 is made up of 13 amino acids. As DNA, the CDR3 is TGTGCCACCAGCGTACAGGGGGTCGGGGAGCTGTTTTTT. Its protein product is CATSVQGVGELFF.

This chain links TRBV19 with TRBJ1-2; D uncertain. The germline CDR1 and CDR2 sequences are LNHDA and SQIVND (reference sequence). V was clipped by 6 bases and J by 8 bases, with 22 bases between them. The CDR3 runs 15 residues. CDR3 nucleotides: TGTGCCAGTAGCCTAATACGCGGTGATGTGGTAGGCTACACCTTC. Its translation: CASSLIRGDVVGYTF.

The chain has TRBV6-5 and TRBJ2-7; TRBD2 matches at 8 bases. V lost 6 bases to trimming and J lost 3 bases; unmatched junction nucleotides: 7. CDR3 length equals 14 residues. Per the germline V gene, CDR1 is MNHEY and CDR2 is SVGAGI. CDR3 coding DNA: TGTGCCAGCAGCCGAACTAGCGGAAGCTACGAGCAGTACTTC. Amino acids: CASSRTSGSYEQYF.

The gene calls are TRBV7-8 and TRBJ2-7, with unresolved D. The length of the CDR3 is 16 residues. The germline V gene encodes CDR1 SGHVS and CDR2 FQNEAQ. V lost 3 bases and J 2 bases, leaving 17 bases between the germline ends. This chain's CDR3 is CASSLAGRYNPYEQYF. The CDR3, as DNA: TGTGCCAGCAGCTTGGCCGGACGCTACAACCCCTACGAGCAGTACTTC.

The chain uses TRBV5-1 and TRBJ2-7, with a tentative D call TRBD1 (6 bases). Germline V gene data show CDR1 as SGHRS and CDR2 as YFSETQ. This CDR3 contains 13 residues. Trimming removed 0 bases from V and 5 bases from J, with 9 bases in between. DNA of the CDR3: TGCGCCAGCAGCTTGGGTGAGGGGGACGAGCAGTACTTC. This encodes CASSLGEGDEQYF.

This chain joins TRBV7-8 and TRBJ2-7, with 7 bases lining up with TRBD1. Trimming took 5 bases from V and 3 from J; bases not matched to a gene: 7. The CDR3 contains 14 residues. Germline V gene lookup returns CDR1 SGHVS and CDR2 FQNEAQ. In DNA form, the CDR3 reads TGTGCCAGCAGCCCACGGGACAGATTCTACGAGCAGTACTTC. Translating it yields CASSPRDRFYEQYF.

This rearrangement joins TRBV10-2 to TRBJ2-7; tentatively, D is TRBD1 (6 bases). Trimming left V 10 bases short and J 2 bases short, with 15 bases between. The CDR3 totals 13 residues. CDR1 and CDR2 from the germline V gene are WSHSY and SAAADI. The CDR3 is CATHQDSPYEQYF. CDR3 coding DNA: TGCGCCACCCACCAGGACAGTCCCTACGAGCAGTACTTC.

The chain couples TRBV6-5 to TRBJ1-1; D ambiguous. In germline, CDR1 is MNHEY, CDR2 SVGAGI. With 8 bases removed from V and 1 base from J, the gap between germline ends came to 11 bases. CDR3 length equals 13 residues. Here the CDR3 DNA reads TGTGCCAGCGCCGCACGGCGGAACACTGAAGCTTTCTTT. Translating it yields CASAARRNTEAFF.

The chain employs TRBV9 and TRBJ2-1; D remains ambiguous. The CDR3 runs to 12 residues. The germline gives CDR1 SGDLS, CDR2 YYNGEE. V dropped 0 bases and J dropped 6 bases, with 4 bases sitting between them. The CDR3 here is CASSVAPNEQFF. CDR3 nucleotide sequence: TGTGCCAGCAGCGTAGCTCCCAATGAGCAGTTCTTC. Full variable domain (remainder filled in from reference TRBV9 and TRBJ2-1): DSGVTQTPKHLITATGQRVTLRCSPRSGDLSVYWYQQSLDQGLQFLIQYYNGEERAKGNILERFSAQQFPDLHSELNLSSLELGDSALYFCASSVAPNEQFFGPGTRLTVL.

The DNA for the CDR3 is TGTGCCAGTAGTATATTATTAGGGAACACTGAAGCTTTCTTT. It encodes CASSILLGNTEAFF. This sequence joins TRBV19 and TRBJ1-1; D remains unclear. V was shortened by 2 bases and J by 1 base, with 8 bases between the two germline ends. CDR3 length: 14 residues. Looked up from germline, CDR1 is LNHDA and CDR2 is SQIVND (reference sequence).

The rearrangement links TRBV6-5 to TRBJ1-6, with a tentative D call TRBD1 (5 bases). Trimming removed 0 bases at V and 6 bases at J, with 6 bases between. Germline-derived CDR1 and CDR2 are MNHEY and SVGAGI. The CDR3 loop spans 14 amino acids. The CDR3 DNA reads as TGTGCCAGCAGTTACTCCCAGGGTAATTCACCCCTCCACTTT. This gives the protein CASSYSQGNSPLHF.

This clone was detected only a few times. The chain uses TRBV5-1 and TRBJ1-4; the match to TRBD1 covers 7 bases. This CDR3 has 14 residues. The germline CDR1 and CDR2 sequences are SGHRS and YFSETQ. V lost 0 bases, J lost 7 bases, and 3 bases stayed unmatched. The CDR3 coding sequence is TGCGCCAGCAGCTTGGACAGGGGTCCTGAAAAACTGTTTTTT. Its translation is CASSLDRGPEKLFF.

The CDR3 nucleotides read TGTGCCAGCAGCTTCTCTCCGGTTAGGGACACTGAAGCTTTCTTT. It translates to CASSFSPVRDTEAFF. The V and J genes are TRBV11-2 and TRBJ1-1; the D is unclear. Germline values: CDR1 SGHAT, CDR2 FQNNGV. There are 15 residues in the CDR3. Trimming left V 3 bases short and J 3 bases short, with 14 bases between.

V and J are TRBV5-6 and TRBJ2-3, with D uncertain. Germline-derived CDR1 and CDR2 are SGHDT and YYEEEE. The V end was cut by 0 bases, the J end by 1 base, with 12 bases between. The CDR3 covers 16 residues. The CDR3 bases are TGTGCCAGCAGCTTGGACAGACACGCGGGCACAGATACGCAGTATTTT. It translates to CASSLDRHAGTDTQYF.

V is TRBV5-4 and J is TRBJ2-5; tentative D call: TRBD2 (6 bases). V dropped 4 bases and J dropped 3 bases, with 16 bases sitting between them. The CDR3 length is 15 residues. Germline CDR1 is SGHNT and CDR2 is YYREEE (reference sequence). The CDR3 protein is CASSPGGDGEETQYF. The CDR3 DNA is TGTGCCAGCAGCCCAGGCGGGGACGGGGAAGAGACCCAGTACTTC.

The CDR3 DNA is TGTGCCAGCAGCACCAACTGGAACACTGAAGCTTTCTTT. Translating it yields CASSTNWNTEAFF. This chain connects TRBV11-2 to TRBJ1-1; the D is unclear. Germline assignment: CDR1 SGHAT and CDR2 FQNNGV. The CDR3 sequence is 13 residues long. V lost 5 bases and J lost 1, with 8 bases in between.